The 8 T cell receptor beta chains listed next were all sequenced from one sample in a study of T cells after yellow fever vaccination. Each CDR3 protein is one row after TCRdb ran MiXCR on the 5' RACE reads. The repertoire holds 300,000 or so distinct CDR3 sequences, with approximately 3.9% as singletons. The sequences come from PBMCs, collected 5 days after the yellow fever booster vaccination. The receptors were gathered from a man aged 18 to 30 who received the YFV17D yellow fever vaccine.

This clonotype was counted at least ten times. This chain joins TRBV7-2 and TRBJ1-4; no clear D. The CDR3 spans 14 residues. V was trimmed by 5 bases and J by 4 bases, leaving 11 bases between them. Germline-derived CDR1 and CDR2 are SGHTA and FQGNSA. Here the CDR3 DNA reads TGTGCCAGCAGCCCGGGAAGGCGTAATGAAAAACTGTTTTTT. Protein product: CASSPGRRNEKLFF.

This clonotype was found a few times. This chain joins TRBV20-1 and TRBJ1-5, with 7 bases identical to TRBD1. V was pared by 3 bases and J by 6 bases, with 8 bases of the junction left unmatched. This CDR3 region has 14 residues. Germline-derived CDR1 and CDR2 are DFQATT and SNEGSKA (reference sequence). In DNA form, the CDR3 reads TGCAGTGCTAGGCCGGACAGGAGGAGTCAGCCCCAGCATTTT. As protein: CSARPDRRSQPQHF.

This clonotype was seen ten or more times. CDR3 protein: CASSFGTDTQYF. The CDR3 bases are TGTGCCAGCAGCTTTGGCACAGATACGCAGTATTTT. V is TRBV7-9 and J is TRBJ2-3; D is undetermined. CDR1 and CDR2 (germline): SEHNR, FQNEAQ (reference sequence). CDR3 length: 12 amino acids. Trimming took off 3 bases at V and 1 base at J, with 2 bases between the two ends.

This clonotype occurred a few times. The chain combines TRBV15 with TRBJ2-1; 15 nucleotides agree with TRBD2. The CDR3 extends over 17 amino acids. V dropped 1 base and J dropped 9; count of bases not matched to a gene: 7. Germline CDR1 and CDR2: LNHNV and YYDKDF (reference sequence). The CDR3 spells CATSRGWTSGGAREQFF. DNA for the CDR3: TGTGCCACCAGCAGAGGATGGACTAGCGGGGGGGCACGTGAGCAGTTCTTC.

V and J are TRBV7-9 and TRBJ2-2, with D uncertain. CDR1 and CDR2 (germline): SEHNR, FQNEAQ (reference sequence). The ends were cut back, 5 bases at V and 3 bases at J, with 4 bases in the middle. The CDR3 extends over 12 amino acids. The CDR3 DNA reads TGTGCCAGCAGCCACGACACCGGGGAGCTGTTTTTT. This codes for CASSHDTGELFF.

There are a few counts of this clonotype. The V and J genes are TRBV5-1 and TRBJ2-1, with 7 positions matching TRBD1. Unmatched junction bases numbered 4, after V lost 0 bases and J lost 4 bases. Germline lookup yields CDR1 SGHRS and CDR2 YFSETQ. The CDR3 has 15 amino acids. CDR3 region: CASSLEGQPYNEQFF. The CDR3 DNA follows: TGCGCCAGCAGCTTGGAGGGACAGCCTTACAATGAGCAGTTCTTC.

There are many counts of this clonotype. The rearrangement links TRBV29-1 to TRBJ2-5; weak D call: TRBD2 (7 bases). V lost 4 bases and J 5 bases, leaving 11 bases between the germline ends. Germline lookup yields CDR1 SQVTM and CDR2 ANQGSEA. The CDR3 spans 12 residues. The CDR3 DNA reads TGCAGCGTTGTTCGGGGGGCGGAGACCCAGTACTTC. It specifies CSVVRGAETQYF.

The chain links TRBV4-1 to TRBJ2-7; no reliable D call. Per germline, CDR1 MGHRA and CDR2 YSYEKL. Trimming pared 1 base from V and 4 bases from J, leaving 17 bases between. This CDR3 spans 16 amino acids. The DNA of the CDR3 is TGCGCCAGCAGCCAAGGTCTGTCCCCCCCTCTTTACGAGCAGTACTTC. This codes for CASSQGLSPPLYEQYF.